This TCR beta chain was retrieved from a study of regulatory T cells in long-lasting Graves disease. Regarding the study as a whole: Peripheral blood alone, not thyroid tissue, underwent study.

HTBI primers from iRepertoire and Arm-PCR of CDR3 regions yielded the TCR beta libraries. TCRdb processed the multiplex PCR reads anew with MiXCR; each CDR3 protein has one entry. The profile shows about 470,000 distinct CDR3 sequences, under 15% of them singletons. Stated time point: newly diagnosed GD, antithyroid drugs for less than 3 months. Extracted PBMC RNA gave rise to the TCR library. In germline, CDR1 is LNHDA, CDR2 SQIVND (reference sequence). Trimming left V 8 bases short and J 0 bases short, with 15 bases between. The CDR3 contains 15 residues. Turning to this clonotype: Its antigen remains unknown.

The data also belong to a second study, concerning T cells in Graves' hyperthyroidism and ophthalmopathy. As that study records: With a duration under 2 months, the hyperthyroidism was newly diagnosed in patients aged 18 to 65.

This sequence joins TRBV19 and TRBJ2-3, with D possibly matching TRBD2 (5 bases). The receptor was isolated from a woman aged 25 to 45 with Graves disease. The sequences come from peripheral blood mononuclear cells (PBMCs), collected at new diagnosis, from a patient treated with antithyroid drugs. CDR3 protein: CASEGVGVSTDTQYF. In DNA form, the CDR3 reads TGTGCCAGTGAGGGTGTGGGTGTGAGCACAGATACGCAGTATTTT.